The rows below give T cell receptor beta chains drawn from one sample of a study of T cells after yellow fever vaccination. TCRdb reprocessed the 5' RACE reads with MiXCR, giving one entry per CDR3 protein. The table includes 200,000 to 250,000 distinct CDR3 sequences, roughly 3% detected once. The input for sequencing was CD4+ T cells sorted from PBMCs, taken 10 days after the yellow fever booster vaccination. The origin of the receptors is a man between 18 and 29 years old who received the YFV17D yellow fever vaccine. CDR3s include the opening cysteine and the closing phenylalanine or tryptophan. The D gene is left open where the match is weak. Clone size appears in some rows only: once, few, many, or a class for an expanded clone.

size	V	J	D	CDR3	DNA
many	TRBV7-2	TRBJ1-5	NA	CASSNSNQPQHF	TGTGCCAGCAGCAATAGCAATCAGCCCCAGCATTTT
NA	TRBV7-7	TRBJ2-2	NA	CASSNTGSGELFF	TGTGCTAGCAGCAATACAGGGTCCGGGGAGCTGTTTTTT
few	TRBV5-6	TRBJ2-5	NA	CASSLAIGPAYF	TGTGCCAGCAGCTTGGCTATAGGGCCAGCGTACTTC
NA	TRBV4-3	TRBJ1-1	NA	CASSQGPRGTEAFF	TGCGCCAGCAGCCAAGGCCCCAGGGGCACTGAAGCTTTCTTT
NA	TRBV25-1	TRBJ2-6	TRBD2	CASSESGGSSGANVLTF	TGTGCCAGCAGTGAATCGGGGGGTTCCTCTGGGGCCAACGTCCTGACTTTC
few	TRBV27	TRBJ1-4	NA	CASSLLSPAPNEKLFF	TGTGCCAGCAGTTTACTCAGTCCGGCTCCCAATGAAAAACTGTTTTTT
few	TRBV7-3	TRBJ2-1	NA	CASSRTADVGEQFF	TGTGCCAGCAGCCGTACTGCGGACGTTGGGGAGCAGTTCTTC
many	TRBV5-1	TRBJ2-5	TRBD2	CASSDGVLAQALKTQYF	TGCGCCAGCAGCGACGGAGTACTAGCGCAAGCCCTTAAGACCCAGTACTTC
NA	TRBV3-1	TRBJ1-1	NA	CASSPTGPLEAFF	TGTGCCAGCAGCCCAACCGGGCCTCTGGAAGCTTTCTTT
NA	TRBV24-1	TRBJ2-1	NA	CATSDSHNEQFF	TGTGCCACCAGTGATTCGCACAATGAGCAGTTCTTC
few	TRBV15	TRBJ1-2	NA	CATPRPSYGYTF	TGTGCCACCCCCCGACCCAGTTATGGCTACACCTTC
few	TRBV7-9	TRBJ1-1	NA	CASSLLQNTEAFF	TGTGCCAGCAGCTTACTACAGAACACTGAAGCTTTCTTT
NA	TRBV7-2	TRBJ1-2	TRBD1	CASSFLDRSYGYTF	TGTGCCAGCAGCTTTTTGGACAGGTCCTATGGCTACACCTTC
few	TRBV5-1	TRBJ1-1	TRBD1	CASSPGQGARMNTEAFF	TGCGCCAGCAGCCCGGGACAGGGGGCTCGGATGAACACTGAAGCTTTCTTT
many	TRBV5-1	TRBJ2-3	NA	CASSLQVGRTDTQYF	TGCGCCAGCAGCTTACAGGTCGGGCGCACAGATACGCAGTATTTT
few	TRBV5-1	TRBJ2-7	TRBD2	CASSVGAGGRDEQYF	TGCGCCAGCAGTGTCGGTGCGGGGGGCCGGGACGAGCAGTACTTC
many	TRBV7-6	TRBJ2-7	NA	CASSLTGTMYYEQYF	TGTGCCAGCAGCTTAACCGGGACAATGTACTACGAGCAGTACTTC